This TCR beta chain was retrieved from a study of T cell changes during pregnancy in multiple sclerosis. This CDR3 is built from 13 residues. The V segment lost 2 bases and the J segment 8 bases; nucleotides outside the gene matches: 4. Germline V CDR1 and CDR2: SGHVS, FQNEAQ. This clone was seen only a few times. The protocol was immunoSEQ multiplex PCR, while the TCRdb copy is restricted to in-frame clones and leaves out a portion. Here the sample spans tens of thousands of clones, about 91% being singletons. This chain joins TRBV7-8 and TRBJ1-1; TRBD1 aligns across 8 bases. This sequence originates from a female donor with multiple sclerosis, enrolled in a pregnancy study. The specimen comprised peripheral blood, sampled after pregnancy. The CDR3 region is CASSLYRTGEAFF. DNA for the CDR3: TGTGCCAGCAGCTTATACAGGACAGGGGAAGCTTTCTTT.